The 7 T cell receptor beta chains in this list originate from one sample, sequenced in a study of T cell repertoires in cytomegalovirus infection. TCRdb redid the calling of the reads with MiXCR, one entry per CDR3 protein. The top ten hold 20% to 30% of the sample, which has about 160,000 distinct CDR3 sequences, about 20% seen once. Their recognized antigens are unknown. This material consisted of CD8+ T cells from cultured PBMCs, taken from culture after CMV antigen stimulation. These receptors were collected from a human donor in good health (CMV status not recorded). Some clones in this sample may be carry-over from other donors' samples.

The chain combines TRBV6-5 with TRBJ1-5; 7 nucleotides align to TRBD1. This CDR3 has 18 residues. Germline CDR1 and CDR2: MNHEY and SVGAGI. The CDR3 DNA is TGTGCGATCACCCGGGGATATCACCGGGACAGCCCTGATCAGCCCCAGCATTTT. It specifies CAITRGYHRDSPDQPQHF.

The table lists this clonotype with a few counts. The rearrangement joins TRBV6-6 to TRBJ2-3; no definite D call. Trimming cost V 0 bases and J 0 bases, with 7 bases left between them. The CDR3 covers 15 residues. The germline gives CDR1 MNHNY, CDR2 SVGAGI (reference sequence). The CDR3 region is CASSYSLGSTDTQYF. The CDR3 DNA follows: TGTGCCAGCAGTTACTCCCTAGGAAGCACAGATACGCAGTATTTT.

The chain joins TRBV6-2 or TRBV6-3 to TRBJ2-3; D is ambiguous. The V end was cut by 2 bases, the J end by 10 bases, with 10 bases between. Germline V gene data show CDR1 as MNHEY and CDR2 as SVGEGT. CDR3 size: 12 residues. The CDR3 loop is CASSYVGIAQYF. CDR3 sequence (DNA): TGTGCCAGCAGTTACGTGGGTATAGCGCAGTATTTT.

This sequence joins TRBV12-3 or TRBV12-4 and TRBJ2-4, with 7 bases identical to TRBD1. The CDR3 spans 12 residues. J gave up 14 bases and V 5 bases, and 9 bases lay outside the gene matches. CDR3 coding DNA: TGTGCCAGCAGTGCCGGAGACAGGGTCAAGTACTTC. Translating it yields CASSAGDRVKYF.

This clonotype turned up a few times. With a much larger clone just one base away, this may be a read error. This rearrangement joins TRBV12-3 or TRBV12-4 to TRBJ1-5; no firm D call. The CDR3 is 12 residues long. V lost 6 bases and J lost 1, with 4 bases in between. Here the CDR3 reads CASRGSNQPQHF. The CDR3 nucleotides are TGTGCCAGCAGGGGCAGCAATCAGCCCCAGCATTTT.

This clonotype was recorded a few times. The CDR3 nucleotides are TGTGCCAGCAGCCAAGGGACAGAGCGTCCAAATCAGCCCCAGCATTTT. Translated: CASSQGTERPNQPQHF. This rearrangement joins TRBV7-9 to TRBJ1-5, with 7 bases that match TRBD1. CDR1 and CDR2 from the germline V gene are SEHNR and FQNEAQ (reference sequence). The CDR3 length is 16 residues. The V gene end was trimmed by 5 bases and the J gene end by 4 bases; junction bases not matched to a gene: 11. The full variable domain, rest sourced from reference TRBV7-9 and TRBJ1-5, is DTGVSQNPRHKITKRGQNVTFRCDPISEHNRLYWYRQTLGQGPEFLTYFQNEAQLEKSRLLSDRFSAERPKGSFSTLEIQRTEQGDSAMYLCASSQGTERPNQPQHFGDGTRLSIL.

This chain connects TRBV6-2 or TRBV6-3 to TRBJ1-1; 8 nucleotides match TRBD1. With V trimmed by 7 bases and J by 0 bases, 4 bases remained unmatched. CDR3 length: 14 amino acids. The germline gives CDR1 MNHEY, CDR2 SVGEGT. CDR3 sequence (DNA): TGTGCCAGCAAACACAGGGGGATGAACACTGAAGCTTTCTTT. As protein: CASKHRGMNTEAFF.